These T cell receptor beta chains were read from a single sample in a study of control samples from healthy donors and cancer patients. Profiled with immunoSEQ multiplex PCR; TCRdb holds only in-frame clones, not every one. This sample yields approximately 65,000 clones, of which roughly nine tenths are seen a single time; about 19% belongs to the top ten. The specimen was PBMCs. The receptors derive from a man aged 55-75 years with lung cancer. Each CDR3 is given with its conserved first and last residue. D genes are given only for firm matches. Not all rows give a size; the values are once, few, many and, for expanded clones, a class.

clone size,V gene,J gene,D gene,CDR3 protein,CDR3 DNA
-,TRBV6-5,TRBJ1-5,TRBD1,CASNSGTGIGQPQHF,TGTGCCAGCAACTCTGGGACAGGGATAGGACAGCCCCAGCATTTT
once,TRBV5-1,TRBJ1-1,-,CASKTGNTEAFF,TGCGCCAGCAAAACCGGCAACACTGAAGCTTTCTTT
-,TRBV7-9,TRBJ2-1,TRBD2,CASSRGVSGGRLLNEQFF,TGTGCCAGCAGCCGAGGGGTTAGCGGGGGGCGCCTTCTTAATGAGCAGTTCTTC
-,TRBV6-5,TRBJ2-7,-,CASSYLRGYEQYF,TGTGCCAGCAGTTACTTAAGAGGCTACGAGCAGTACTTC
-,TRBV15,TRBJ1-1,-,CATSRAPGRGAFF,TGTGCCACCAGCAGAGCCCCGGGACGGGGAGCTTTCTTT
-,TRBV7-3,TRBJ2-3,-,CASSLTGSTDTQYF,TGTGCCAGCAGCTTAACGGGCAGCACAGATACGCAGTATTTT
-,TRBV2,TRBJ1-2,TRBD1,CASSLGQGYGYTF,TGTGCCAGCAGTCTGGGACAGGGCTATGGCTACACCTTC
-,TRBV2,TRBJ1-4,-,CASRTSGNEKLFF,TGTGCCAGCCGGACGTCGGGAAATGAAAAACTGTTTTTT
-,TRBV5-4,TRBJ2-1,-,CASTDSYNEQFF,TGTGCCAGCACCGATAGTTACAATGAGCAGTTCTTC
-,TRBV29-1,TRBJ1-4,-,CSVGSGEEKLFF,TGCAGCGTTGGATCAGGGGAAGAAAAACTGTTTTTT
-,TRBV4-2,TRBJ2-2,TRBD1,CASSQPDRGLTGELFF,TGTGCCAGCAGCCAGCCAGACAGGGGGTTAACCGGGGAGCTGTTTTTT
once,TRBV30,TRBJ2-1,TRBD2,CAWSWGLAFYNEQFF,TGTGCCTGGAGTTGGGGACTAGCGTTTTACAATGAGCAGTTCTTC
once,TRBV3-1/TRBV3-2,TRBJ1-5,-,CASSQGMSNQPQHF,TGTGCCAGCAGCCAGGGGATGAGCAATCAGCCCCAGCATTTT
-,TRBV7-3,TRBJ2-6,TRBD1,CASSARQGQSSGANVLTF,TGTGCCAGCAGCGCCAGACAGGGTCAGAGCTCTGGGGCCAACGTCCTGACTTTC
-,TRBV18,TRBJ2-3,-,CASSPAGTDTQYF,TGTGCCAGCTCACCGGCAGGGACAGATACGCAGTATTTT
once,TRBV27,TRBJ1-2,TRBD1,CASSLFPGQGYGYTF,TGTGCCAGCAGTTTATTTCCGGGACAGGGGTATGGCTACACCTTC